This TCR beta chain was sequenced in a study of long-term antiretroviral therapy in people with HIV. Germline V gene data show CDR1 as LNHDA and CDR2 as SQIVND (reference sequence). The V end lost 5 bases, the J end lost 4 bases, and 17 bases lay between the germline ends. This CDR3 spans 15 amino acids. Researchers ran immunoSEQ v3.0 at survey level. The assay was immunoSEQ multiplex PCR, and TCRdb's table has in-frame clones only and misses some. The table includes tens of thousands of clones, around 96% detected once. The rearrangement joins TRBV19 to TRBJ1-1; weak D call: TRBD1 (5 bases). This receptor was obtained from a woman aged 50 to 60 with HIV. Sequences were derived from unsorted PBMCs, sampled 3.7 years after starting antiretroviral therapy. The CDR3 sequence is CASSPRGRGFTEAFF. Written as DNA, the CDR3 is TGTGCCAGTAGTCCAAGAGGTAGGGGATTCACTGAAGCTTTCTTT.